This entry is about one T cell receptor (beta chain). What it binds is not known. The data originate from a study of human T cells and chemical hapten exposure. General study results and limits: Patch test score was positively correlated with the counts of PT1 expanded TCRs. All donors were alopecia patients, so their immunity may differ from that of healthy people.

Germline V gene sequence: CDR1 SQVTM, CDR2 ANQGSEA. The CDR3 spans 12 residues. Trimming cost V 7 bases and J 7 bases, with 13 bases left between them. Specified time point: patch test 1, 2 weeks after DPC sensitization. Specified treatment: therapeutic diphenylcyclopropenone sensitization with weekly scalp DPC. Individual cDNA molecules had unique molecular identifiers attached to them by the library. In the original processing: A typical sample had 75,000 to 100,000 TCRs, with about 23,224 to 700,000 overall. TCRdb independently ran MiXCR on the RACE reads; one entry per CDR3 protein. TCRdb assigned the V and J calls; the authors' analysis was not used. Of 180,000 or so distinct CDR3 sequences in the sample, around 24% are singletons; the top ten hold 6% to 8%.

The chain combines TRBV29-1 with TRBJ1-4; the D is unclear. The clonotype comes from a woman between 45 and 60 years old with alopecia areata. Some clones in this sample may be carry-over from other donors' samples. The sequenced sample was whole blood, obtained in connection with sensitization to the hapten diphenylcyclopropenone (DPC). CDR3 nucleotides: TGCAGCGCCATGGGCGCCGGTGAAAAACTGTTTTTT. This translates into CSAMGAGEKLFF.